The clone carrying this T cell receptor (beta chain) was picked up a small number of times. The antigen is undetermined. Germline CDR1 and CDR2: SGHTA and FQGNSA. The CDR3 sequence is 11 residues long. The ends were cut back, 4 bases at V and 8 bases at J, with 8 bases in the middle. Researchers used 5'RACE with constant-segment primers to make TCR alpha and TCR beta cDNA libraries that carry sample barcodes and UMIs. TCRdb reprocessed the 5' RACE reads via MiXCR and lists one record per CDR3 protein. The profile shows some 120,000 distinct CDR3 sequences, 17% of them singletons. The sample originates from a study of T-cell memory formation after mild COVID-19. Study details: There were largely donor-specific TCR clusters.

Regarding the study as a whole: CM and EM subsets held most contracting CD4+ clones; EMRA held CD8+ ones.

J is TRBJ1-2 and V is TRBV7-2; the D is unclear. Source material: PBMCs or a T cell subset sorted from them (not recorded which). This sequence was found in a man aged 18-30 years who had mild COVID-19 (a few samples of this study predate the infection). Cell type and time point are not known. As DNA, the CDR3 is TGTGCCAGCAGCTCGGGAGGGGGCTACACCTTC. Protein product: CASSSGGGYTF.